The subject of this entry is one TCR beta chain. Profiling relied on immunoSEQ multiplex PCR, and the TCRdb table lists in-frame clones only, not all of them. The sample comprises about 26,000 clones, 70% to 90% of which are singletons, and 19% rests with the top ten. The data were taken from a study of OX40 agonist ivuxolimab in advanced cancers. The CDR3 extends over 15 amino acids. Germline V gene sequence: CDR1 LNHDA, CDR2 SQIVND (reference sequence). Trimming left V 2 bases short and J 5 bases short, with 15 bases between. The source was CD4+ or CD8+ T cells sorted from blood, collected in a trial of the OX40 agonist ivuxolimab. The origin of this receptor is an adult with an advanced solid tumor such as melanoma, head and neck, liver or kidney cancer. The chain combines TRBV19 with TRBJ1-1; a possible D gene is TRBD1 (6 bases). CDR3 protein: CASSITGQFLTEAFF. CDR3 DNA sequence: TGTGCCAGTAGTATAACAGGACAGTTTTTGACTGAAGCTTTCTTT.